The T cell receptor (beta chain) under discussion was sequenced for a study of regulatory T cells in long-lasting Graves disease. Study at large: Disease was considered persistent Graves' disease after over 5 years of antithyroid drugs (with positive TSH receptor antibodies). General study points: Few sampled subjects may have lowered accuracy. No thyroid tissue was studied; the work used peripheral blood only.

This clonotype was seen repeatedly, ten times or more. Its target is unknown. Time point of the sample: persistent/refractory GD, antithyroid drugs over 5 years with positive TRAb. Making the TCR library involved RNA that had been extracted from PBMCs. Per the germline V gene, CDR1 is SGHDT and CDR2 is YYEEEE. V was cut by 5 bases and J by 6 bases, with 12 bases left in between. The CDR3 extends over 12 amino acids. Combining iRepertoire HTBI primers with Arm-PCR of CDR3 regions, the authors built TCR beta libraries. TCRdb ran MiXCR on the multiplex PCR reads and lists one entry per CDR3 protein. Altogether around 510,000 distinct CDR3 sequences are present, about a fifth being singletons, with the ten largest covering over 7.5%.

The receptor's source is a female donor with Graves disease. The V gene is TRBV5-6, the J gene TRBJ2-7, with no clear D. The specimen was peripheral blood mononuclear cells (PBMCs), collected when the disease was refractory, from a patient treated with antithyroid drugs. The DNA of the CDR3 is TGTGCCAGCAGTTATACCGGGCTCGAGCAGTACTTC. Its translation is CASSYTGLEQYF.